This is a list of T cell receptor beta chains from one sample in a study of T-cell memory formation after mild COVID-19. One entry per CDR3 protein, called by TCRdb with MiXCR from the 5' RACE reads. In the table there are fewer than 250,000 distinct CDR3 sequences, over 9.5% of which are singletons. Specimen: PBMCs or a T cell subset sorted from them (not recorded which). These receptors originate from a young man who had mild COVID-19 (a few samples of this study predate the infection). Cell type and time point are not known. Each CDR3 is given with its conserved first and last residue. D genes are given only for firm matches. Clone size appears in some rows only: once, few, many, or a class for an expanded clone.

abundance: -
d_gene: -
j_gene: TRBJ1-1
v_gene: TRBV4-3
CDR3aa: CASSQDAGARAFF
CDR3nt: TGCGCCAGCAGCCAAGATGCGGGTGCCCGAGCTTTCTTT

abundance: -
d_gene: -
j_gene: TRBJ2-1
v_gene: TRBV28
CDR3aa: CASSLVGDEQFF
CDR3nt: TGTGCCAGCAGTTTAGTGGGGGATGAGCAGTTCTTC

abundance: few
d_gene: -
j_gene: TRBJ2-1
v_gene: TRBV12-3/TRBV12-4
CDR3aa: CASSLAQINEQFF
CDR3nt: TGTGCCAGCAGTTTAGCACAGATCAATGAGCAGTTCTTC

abundance: -
d_gene: -
j_gene: TRBJ1-5
v_gene: TRBV4-3
CDR3aa: CASSQEADRYQPQHF
CDR3nt: TGCGCCAGCAGCCAAGAGGCGGACCGCTATCAGCCCCAGCATTTT

abundance: few
d_gene: -
j_gene: TRBJ2-3
v_gene: TRBV12-3/TRBV12-4
CDR3aa: CASSLSRGSSGDTQYF
CDR3nt: TGTGCCAGCAGTTTATCCCGGGGTAGTTCCGGAGATACGCAGTATTTT

abundance: few
d_gene: -
j_gene: TRBJ1-3
v_gene: TRBV28
CDR3aa: CASSLDRSGNTIYF
CDR3nt: TGTGCCAGCAGTTTGGACCGCTCTGGAAACACCATATATTTT

abundance: -
d_gene: -
j_gene: TRBJ2-3
v_gene: TRBV20-1
CDR3aa: CSAELRGRRDTQYF
CDR3nt: TGCAGTGCAGAGCTAAGAGGGCGTCGGGATACGCAGTATTTT

abundance: -
d_gene: -
j_gene: TRBJ1-1
v_gene: TRBV3-1
CDR3aa: CASSTRTRTEAFF
CDR3nt: TGTGCCAGCAGCACCCGGACGCGCACTGAAGCTTTCTTT

abundance: many
d_gene: -
j_gene: TRBJ1-6
v_gene: TRBV6-4
CDR3aa: CASSSGYGSPLHF
CDR3nt: TGTGCCAGCAGTTCAGGGTATGGATCACCCCTCCACTTT

abundance: -
d_gene: TRBD1
j_gene: TRBJ1-4
v_gene: TRBV5-1
CDR3aa: CASSPNPGQRNEKLFF
CDR3nt: TGCGCCAGCAGCCCAAACCCGGGACAGAGAAATGAAAAACTGTTTTTT

abundance: -
d_gene: -
j_gene: TRBJ2-3
v_gene: TRBV7-2
CDR3aa: CASSWTRRYF
CDR3nt: TGTGCCAGCAGTTGGACGCGGAGGTATTTT

abundance: few
d_gene: -
j_gene: TRBJ2-7
v_gene: TRBV6-5
CDR3aa: CASRALGRSTYEQYF
CDR3nt: TGTGCCAGCAGGGCTCTGGGCAGGTCTACGTACGAGCAGTACTTC

abundance: -
d_gene: TRBD2
j_gene: TRBJ2-1
v_gene: TRBV12-3/TRBV12-4
CDR3aa: CASSRGLAGVGEQFF
CDR3nt: TGTGCCAGCAGTCGCGGACTAGCGGGCGTTGGGGAGCAGTTCTTC

abundance: many
d_gene: -
j_gene: TRBJ1-6
v_gene: TRBV7-9
CDR3aa: CASSLHESGASPLHF
CDR3nt: TGTGCCAGCAGCTTACACGAGTCAGGGGCATCCCCCCTCCACTTT

abundance: once
d_gene: TRBD1
j_gene: TRBJ1-1
v_gene: TRBV7-9
CDR3aa: CASSFPGQGAEAFF
CDR3nt: TGTGCCAGCAGCTTTCCGGGACAGGGGGCTGAAGCTTTCTTT

abundance: many
d_gene: -
j_gene: TRBJ2-1
v_gene: TRBV7-2
CDR3aa: CASSRRGSSYNEQFF
CDR3nt: TGTGCCAGCAGCCGCCGAGGGAGCTCCTACAATGAGCAGTTCTTC

abundance: -
d_gene: -
j_gene: TRBJ2-5
v_gene: TRBV5-5
CDR3aa: CASSLATQETQYF
CDR3nt: TGTGCCAGCAGCTTGGCGACTCAAGAGACCCAGTACTTC

abundance: -
d_gene: TRBD1
j_gene: TRBJ2-7
v_gene: TRBV7-6
CDR3aa: CASSLGTGEAEQYF
CDR3nt: TGTGCCAGCAGCTTAGGGACAGGGGAGGCCGAGCAGTACTTC

abundance: few
d_gene: -
j_gene: TRBJ2-3
v_gene: TRBV3-1
CDR3aa: CASSRTSLADTQYF
CDR3nt: TGTGCCAGCAGCCGCACCAGTCTGGCAGATACGCAGTATTTT

abundance: -
d_gene: -
j_gene: TRBJ1-3
v_gene: TRBV6-2/TRBV6-3
CDR3aa: CASKLSSGNTIYF
CDR3nt: TGTGCCAGCAAACTGAGCTCTGGAAACACCATATATTTT

abundance: many
d_gene: -
j_gene: TRBJ2-5
v_gene: TRBV4-2
CDR3aa: CASSQGTSAQETQYF
CDR3nt: TGTGCCAGCAGCCAGGGGACTTCCGCGCAAGAGACCCAGTACTTC

abundance: few
d_gene: -
j_gene: TRBJ1-1
v_gene: TRBV28
CDR3aa: CASSKENTEAFF
CDR3nt: TGTGCCAGCAGTAAGGAGAACACTGAAGCTTTCTTT

abundance: -
d_gene: -
j_gene: TRBJ2-7
v_gene: TRBV30
CDR3aa: CAWTGYRDEQYF
CDR3nt: TGTGCCTGGACAGGGTACAGGGACGAGCAGTACTTC

abundance: few
d_gene: -
j_gene: TRBJ2-2
v_gene: TRBV20-1
CDR3aa: CSARGGGGTDTGELFF
CDR3nt: TGCAGTGCTAGAGGAGGAGGCGGTACGGACACCGGGGAGCTGTTTTTT

abundance: few
d_gene: -
j_gene: TRBJ1-1
v_gene: TRBV20-1
CDR3aa: CSARDSGRGSTEAFF
CDR3nt: TGCAGTGCTAGAGATAGCGGCAGGGGCTCTACTGAAGCTTTCTTT

abundance: many
d_gene: TRBD1
j_gene: TRBJ2-7
v_gene: TRBV15
CDR3aa: CATSRDLAQGAYEQYF
CDR3nt: TGTGCCACCAGCAGAGATCTAGCGCAGGGGGCTTACGAGCAGTACTTC

abundance: -
d_gene: TRBD1
j_gene: TRBJ1-4
v_gene: TRBV7-2
CDR3aa: CASSLAGDRAEKLFF
CDR3nt: TGTGCCAGCAGCTTAGCCGGGGACAGGGCTGAAAAACTGTTTTTT

abundance: few
d_gene: TRBD1
j_gene: TRBJ1-1
v_gene: TRBV5-4
CDR3aa: CASSAGTVFEGTEAFF
CDR3nt: TGTGCCAGCAGCGCGGGGACAGTCTTCGAGGGGACTGAAGCTTTCTTT

abundance: few
d_gene: TRBD2
j_gene: TRBJ2-2
v_gene: TRBV20-1
CDR3aa: CSAVSGGNTGELFF
CDR3nt: TGCAGTGCCGTTAGCGGGGGGAACACCGGGGAGCTGTTTTTT

abundance: few
d_gene: TRBD2
j_gene: TRBJ2-5
v_gene: TRBV12-3/TRBV12-4
CDR3aa: CASSRPTDLAGGSQETQYF
CDR3nt: TGTGCCAGCAGTCGACCAACCGATCTAGCGGGGGGTAGTCAAGAGACCCAGTACTTC

abundance: few
d_gene: TRBD1
j_gene: TRBJ1-2
v_gene: TRBV7-9
CDR3aa: CASSLGTGVGYTF
CDR3nt: TGTGCCAGCAGCTTGGGGACAGGGGTTGGCTACACCTTC

abundance: -
d_gene: TRBD1
j_gene: TRBJ1-6
v_gene: TRBV7-2
CDR3aa: CASSLGRDRDSPLHF
CDR3nt: TGTGCCAGCAGCTTAGGCCGGGACAGGGATTCACCCCTCCACTTT

abundance: -
d_gene: -
j_gene: TRBJ2-7
v_gene: TRBV25-1
CDR3aa: CAGSLIQVQEQYF
CDR3nt: TGTGCCGGCAGTCTCATCCAGGTACAGGAGCAGTACTTC

abundance: few
d_gene: -
j_gene: TRBJ2-2
v_gene: TRBV7-3
CDR3aa: CATRRERSNTGELFF
CDR3nt: TGTGCCACCCGCCGGGAGCGGTCGAACACCGGGGAGCTGTTTTTT

abundance: few
d_gene: TRBD2
j_gene: TRBJ2-3
v_gene: TRBV20-1
CDR3aa: CSASKLAGGSITDTQYF
CDR3nt: TGCAGTGCTAGTAAACTAGCGGGGGGGTCCATCACAGATACGCAGTATTTT

abundance: many
d_gene: -
j_gene: TRBJ2-7
v_gene: TRBV18
CDR3aa: CASSPPRGFSYEQYF
CDR3nt: TGTGCCAGCTCACCACCCAGGGGCTTCTCCTACGAGCAGTACTTC

abundance: many
d_gene: TRBD2
j_gene: TRBJ2-1
v_gene: TRBV20-1
CDR3aa: CSARDRGTGTSGGSQFF
CDR3nt: TGCAGTGCTAGAGATCGGGGTACCGGGACTAGCGGGGGGTCACAGTTCTTC

abundance: many
d_gene: -
j_gene: TRBJ2-1
v_gene: TRBV5-1
CDR3aa: CASSSRGHPSYNEQFF
CDR3nt: TGCGCCAGCAGCTCCAGAGGGCACCCCTCCTACAATGAGCAGTTCTTC

abundance: few
d_gene: -
j_gene: TRBJ1-3
v_gene: TRBV7-9
CDR3aa: CASSSGGNTIYF
CDR3nt: TGTGCCAGCAGCTCGGGAGGAAACACCATATATTTT

abundance: -
d_gene: TRBD1
j_gene: TRBJ1-1
v_gene: TRBV12-3/TRBV12-4
CDR3aa: CASRTGQGAAAFF
CDR3nt: TGTGCCAGCAGGACGGGACAGGGGGCCGCAGCTTTCTTT

abundance: few
d_gene: TRBD1
j_gene: TRBJ2-3
v_gene: TRBV3-1
CDR3aa: CASTQGGQLYTDTQYF
CDR3nt: TGTGCCAGCACCCAAGGGGGACAGCTCTACACAGATACGCAGTATTTT

abundance: -
d_gene: -
j_gene: TRBJ2-5
v_gene: TRBV4-1
CDR3aa: CASSQGLVRETQYF
CDR3nt: TGCGCCAGCAGCCAAGGGCTAGTTAGGGAGACCCAGTACTTC

abundance: few
d_gene: TRBD2
j_gene: TRBJ2-7
v_gene: TRBV7-2
CDR3aa: CASSSRLAGVSSYEQYF
CDR3nt: TGTGCCAGCAGCAGCAGACTAGCGGGAGTAAGCTCCTACGAGCAGTACTTC

abundance: few
d_gene: -
j_gene: TRBJ2-5
v_gene: TRBV15
CDR3aa: CATSRGGSSETQYF
CDR3nt: TGTGCCACCAGCAGAGGGGGGAGTTCAGAGACCCAGTACTTC

abundance: few
d_gene: TRBD1
j_gene: TRBJ1-1
v_gene: TRBV7-3
CDR3aa: CASSRQGADTEAFF
CDR3nt: TGTGCCAGCAGCCGACAGGGGGCTGACACTGAAGCTTTCTTT

abundance: -
d_gene: -
j_gene: TRBJ2-1
v_gene: TRBV30
CDR3aa: CAWSAREGQFF
CDR3nt: TGTGCCTGGAGTGCCAGGGAAGGGCAGTTCTTC

abundance: few
d_gene: -
j_gene: TRBJ2-4
v_gene: TRBV6-2/TRBV6-3
CDR3aa: CASIKGTNENIQYF
CDR3nt: TGTGCCAGCATCAAGGGGACAAACGAAAACATTCAGTACTTC

abundance: few
d_gene: TRBD2
j_gene: TRBJ2-3
v_gene: TRBV18
CDR3aa: CASSPTSGSTNTQYF
CDR3nt: TGTGCCAGCTCACCTACTAGCGGGAGCACAAATACGCAGTATTTT

abundance: few
d_gene: TRBD1
j_gene: TRBJ1-3
v_gene: TRBV18
CDR3aa: CASSPTGLGNTIYF
CDR3nt: TGTGCCAGCTCACCGACAGGGCTCGGGAACACCATATATTTT

abundance: -
d_gene: TRBD1
j_gene: TRBJ1-5
v_gene: TRBV20-1
CDR3aa: CSVAGTGVRQPQHF
CDR3nt: TGCAGTGTTGCCGGGACAGGGGTCCGACAGCCCCAGCATTTT

abundance: few
d_gene: TRBD1
j_gene: TRBJ1-1
v_gene: TRBV20-1
CDR3aa: CSAQQGVGDTEAFF
CDR3nt: TGCAGTGCTCAACAGGGGGTTGGGGACACTGAAGCTTTCTTT

abundance: -
d_gene: TRBD1
j_gene: TRBJ1-1
v_gene: TRBV5-6
CDR3aa: CASSSVQVRGHGTEAFF
CDR3nt: TGTGCCAGCAGCTCCGTCCAGGTCAGGGGGCACGGCACTGAAGCTTTCTTT

abundance: -
d_gene: -
j_gene: TRBJ1-1
v_gene: TRBV12-3/TRBV12-4
CDR3aa: CASSLKNTEAFF
CDR3nt: TGTGCCAGCAGTTTGAAGAACACTGAAGCTTTCTTT

abundance: few
d_gene: -
j_gene: TRBJ2-3
v_gene: TRBV29-1
CDR3aa: CSGYRTDTQYF
CDR3nt: TGCAGCGGGTACAGGACAGATACGCAGTATTTT

abundance: few
d_gene: -
j_gene: TRBJ2-3
v_gene: TRBV5-1
CDR3aa: CASSLTNPGTDTQYF
CDR3nt: TGCGCCAGCAGCTTGACGAACCCGGGCACAGATACGCAGTATTTT

abundance: few
d_gene: -
j_gene: TRBJ1-1
v_gene: TRBV4-3
CDR3aa: CASSLEGGAEAFF
CDR3nt: TGCGCCAGCAGTCTAGAAGGGGGAGCTGAAGCTTTCTTT